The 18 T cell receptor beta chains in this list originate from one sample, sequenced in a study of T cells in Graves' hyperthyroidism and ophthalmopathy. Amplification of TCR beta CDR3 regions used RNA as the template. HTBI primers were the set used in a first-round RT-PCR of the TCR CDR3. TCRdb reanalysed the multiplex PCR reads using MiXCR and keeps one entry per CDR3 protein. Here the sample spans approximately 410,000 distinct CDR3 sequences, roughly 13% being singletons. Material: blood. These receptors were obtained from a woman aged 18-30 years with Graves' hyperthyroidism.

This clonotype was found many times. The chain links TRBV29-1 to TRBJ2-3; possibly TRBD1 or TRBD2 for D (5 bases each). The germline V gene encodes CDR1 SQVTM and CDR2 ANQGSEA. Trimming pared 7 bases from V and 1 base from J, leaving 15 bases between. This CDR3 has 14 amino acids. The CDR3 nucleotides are TGCAGCGCTGCGAGGGGAAGGGGCACAGATACGCAGTATTTT. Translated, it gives CSAARGRGTDTQYF.

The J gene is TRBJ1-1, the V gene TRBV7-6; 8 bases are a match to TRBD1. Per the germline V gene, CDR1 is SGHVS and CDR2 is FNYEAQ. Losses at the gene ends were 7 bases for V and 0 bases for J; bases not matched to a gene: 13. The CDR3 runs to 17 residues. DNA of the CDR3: TGTGCCAGCAAGACAACCAGGGGGCTTACTATGAACACTGAAGCTTTCTTT. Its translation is CASKTTRGLTMNTEAFF.

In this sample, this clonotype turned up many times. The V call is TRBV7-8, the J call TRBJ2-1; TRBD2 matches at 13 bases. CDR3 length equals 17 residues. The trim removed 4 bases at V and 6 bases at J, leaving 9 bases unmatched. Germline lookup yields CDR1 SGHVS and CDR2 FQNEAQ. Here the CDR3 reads CASSWITGLAGPNEQFF. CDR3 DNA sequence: TGTGCCAGCAGCTGGATTACGGGACTAGCGGGACCCAATGAGCAGTTCTTC.

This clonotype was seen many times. The CDR3 coding sequence is TGTGCCAGTGGATCAGGGGGCATAGAGGCAGAGACCCAGTACTTC. Encoded protein: CASGSGGIEAETQYF. The V call is TRBV19, the J call TRBJ2-5; 8 bases map to TRBD1. Germline V gives CDR1 LNHDA, CDR2 SQIVND (reference sequence). V was pared by 8 bases and J by 4 bases, with 12 bases of the junction left unmatched. CDR3 size: 15 residues.

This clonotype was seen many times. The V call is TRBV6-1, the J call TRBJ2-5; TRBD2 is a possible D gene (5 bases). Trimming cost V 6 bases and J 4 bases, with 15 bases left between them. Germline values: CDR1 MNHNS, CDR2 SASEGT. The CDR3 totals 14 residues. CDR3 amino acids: CASSQNLRGETQYF. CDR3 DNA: TGTGCCAGCAGCCAGAACCTACGGGGAGAGACCCAGTACTTC.

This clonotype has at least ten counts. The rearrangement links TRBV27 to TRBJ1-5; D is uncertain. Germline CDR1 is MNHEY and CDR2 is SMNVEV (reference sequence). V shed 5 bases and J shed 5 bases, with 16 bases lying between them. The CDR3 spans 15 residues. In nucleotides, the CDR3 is TGTGCCAGCAGTACCCCGTCGGGAGGAGATCAGCCCCAGCATTTT. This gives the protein CASSTPSGGDQPQHF.

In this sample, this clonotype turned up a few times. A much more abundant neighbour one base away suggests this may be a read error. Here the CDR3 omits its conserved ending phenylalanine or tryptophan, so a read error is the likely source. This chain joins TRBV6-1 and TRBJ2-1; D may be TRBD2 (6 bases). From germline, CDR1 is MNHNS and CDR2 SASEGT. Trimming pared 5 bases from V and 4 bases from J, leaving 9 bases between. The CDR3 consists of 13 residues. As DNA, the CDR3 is TGTGCCAGCAGTAAGGGACTTTACAATGAGCAGTTCTCC. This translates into CASSKGLYNEQFS.

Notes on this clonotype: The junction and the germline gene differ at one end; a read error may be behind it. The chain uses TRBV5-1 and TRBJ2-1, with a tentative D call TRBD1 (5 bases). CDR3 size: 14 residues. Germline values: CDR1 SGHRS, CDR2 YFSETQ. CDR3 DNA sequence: TGCGCCACCAGCTTGGCCCAAGGGGTCAATGAGCAGTTCTTC. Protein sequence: CATSLAQGVNEQFF. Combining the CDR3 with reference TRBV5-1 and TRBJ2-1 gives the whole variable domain KAGVTQTPRYLIKTRGQQVTLSCSPISGHRSVSWYQQTPGQGLQFLFEYFSETQRNKGNFPGRFSGRQFSNSRSEMNVSTLELGDSALYLCATSLAQGVNEQFFGPGTRLTVL.

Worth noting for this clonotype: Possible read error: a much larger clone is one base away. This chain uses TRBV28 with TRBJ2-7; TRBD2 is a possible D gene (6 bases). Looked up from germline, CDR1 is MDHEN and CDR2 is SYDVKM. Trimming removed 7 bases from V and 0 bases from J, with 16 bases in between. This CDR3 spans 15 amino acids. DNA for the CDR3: TGTGCCAGCACCGCCCGGGGGAGCGCCTCCTACGAGCAGTACTTC. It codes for CASTARGSASYEQYF.

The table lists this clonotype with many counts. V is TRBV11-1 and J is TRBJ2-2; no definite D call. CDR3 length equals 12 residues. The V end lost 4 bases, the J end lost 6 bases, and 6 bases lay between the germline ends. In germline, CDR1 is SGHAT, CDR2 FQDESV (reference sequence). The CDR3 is CASSYGAGELFF. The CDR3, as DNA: TGTGCCAGCAGCTACGGCGCCGGGGAGCTGTTTTTT. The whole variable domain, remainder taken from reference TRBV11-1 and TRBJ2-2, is EAEVAQSPRYKITEKSQAVAFWCDPISGHATLYWYRQILGQGPELLVQFQDESVVDDSQLPKDRFSAERLKGVDSTLKIQPAELGDSAMYLCASSYGAGELFFGEGSRLTVL.

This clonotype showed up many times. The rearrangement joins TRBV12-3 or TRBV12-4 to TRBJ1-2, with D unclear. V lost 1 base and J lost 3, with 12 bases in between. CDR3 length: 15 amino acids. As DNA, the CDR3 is TGTGCCAGCAGTTTAGGGGCGGTGGACTACTATGGCTACACCTTC. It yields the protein CASSLGAVDYYGYTF.

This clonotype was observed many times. The CDR3 coding sequence is TGTGCCAGCAGTTTAGCAGTGGGAAACACTGAAGCTTTCTTT. Translated, it gives CASSLAVGNTEAFF. The rearrangement joins TRBV28 to TRBJ1-1; D uncertain. CDR1 MDHEN and CDR2 SYDVKM come from the germline V gene. The CDR3 loop spans 14 amino acids. Trimming pared 2 bases from V and 2 bases from J, leaving 9 bases between.

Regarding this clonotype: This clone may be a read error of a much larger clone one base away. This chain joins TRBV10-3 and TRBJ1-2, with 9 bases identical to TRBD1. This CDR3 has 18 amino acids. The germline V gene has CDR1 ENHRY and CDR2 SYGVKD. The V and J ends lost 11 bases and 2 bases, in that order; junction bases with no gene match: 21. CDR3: CAAKTRIGTGFNNYGYTF. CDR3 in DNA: TGTGCCGCGAAAACTAGGATAGGGACAGGGTTCAACAACTATGGCTACACCTTC.

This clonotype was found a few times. The CDR3 DNA sequence: TGCAGTGCTGTCGGACGATCGAACACTGAAGCTTTCTTT. Amino acids: CSAVGRSNTEAFF. The chain carries TRBV20-1 and TRBJ1-1; D unresolved. The CDR3 sequence is 13 residues long. The V end lost 5 bases, the J end lost 1 base, and 11 bases lay between the germline ends. Per the germline V gene, CDR1 is DFQATT and CDR2 is SNEGSKA (reference sequence).

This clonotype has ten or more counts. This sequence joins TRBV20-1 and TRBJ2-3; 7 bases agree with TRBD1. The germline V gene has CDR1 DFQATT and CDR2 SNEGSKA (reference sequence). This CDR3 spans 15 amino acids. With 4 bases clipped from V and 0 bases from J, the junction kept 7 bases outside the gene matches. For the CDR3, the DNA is TGCAGTGCTACCGACAGGGCTTTGAGCACAGATACGCAGTATTTT. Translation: CSATDRALSTDTQYF.

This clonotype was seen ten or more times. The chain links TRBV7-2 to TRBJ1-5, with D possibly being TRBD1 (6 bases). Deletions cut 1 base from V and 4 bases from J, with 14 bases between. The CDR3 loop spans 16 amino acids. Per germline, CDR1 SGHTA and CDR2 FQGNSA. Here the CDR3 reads CASSLGAGVGNQPQHF. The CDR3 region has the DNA TGTGCCAGCAGCTTAGGTGCAGGGGTGGGGAATCAGCCCCAGCATTTT.

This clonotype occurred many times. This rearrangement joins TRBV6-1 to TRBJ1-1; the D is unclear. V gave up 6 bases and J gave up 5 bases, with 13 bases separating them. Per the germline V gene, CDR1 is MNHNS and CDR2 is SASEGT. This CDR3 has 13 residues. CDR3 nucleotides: TGTGCCAGCAGGATAAGCTCGGGGACTGAAGCTTTCTTT. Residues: CASRISSGTEAFF.

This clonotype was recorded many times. The CDR3 is CASRPRGPSGREQFF. The CDR3 DNA is TGTGCCAGCAGGCCCAGGGGGCCTAGCGGGAGGGAGCAGTTCTTC. V is TRBV2 and J is TRBJ2-1; 11 bases agree with TRBD2. V was pared by 6 bases and J by 10 bases, with 11 bases of the junction left unmatched. The germline V gene encodes CDR1 SNHLY and CDR2 FYNNEI. The CDR3 is 15 amino acids.